Presented here are 17 T cell receptor beta chains from one specimen sequenced in a study of immune evolution from preneoplasia to lung adenocarcinoma. Clones were read by immunoSEQ multiplex PCR, and TCRdb kept only the in-frame ones, dropping some. The table includes thousands of clones, roughly four fifths detected once. The sequenced sample consisted of FFPE normal lung tissue adjacent to the tumor. These receptors were obtained from a person aged 50-75 years with lung adenocarcinoma.

J is TRBJ2-7 and V is TRBV7-2, with D tentatively TRBD2 (6 bases). In germline, CDR1 is SGHTA, CDR2 FQGNSA. This CDR3 is 14 amino acids long. V gave up 1 base and J gave up 4 bases, with 11 bases separating them. The CDR3 is CASSLVAGKYEQYF. In DNA form, the CDR3 reads TGTGCCAGCAGCTTAGTGGCGGGAAAGTACGAGCAGTACTTC.

This clone was observed a handful of times. V usage is TRBV7-9 and J usage is TRBJ2-1; no reliable D call. V shed 5 bases and J shed 9 bases, with 11 bases lying between them. The CDR3 length is 12 residues. Germline V gene sequence: CDR1 SEHNR, CDR2 FQNEAQ (reference sequence). This CDR3 reads CASSPRNVEQFF. The CDR3, as DNA: TGTGCCAGCAGCCCACGCAACGTTGAGCAGTTCTTC.

The chain joins TRBV7-9 to TRBJ1-4, with TRBD1 matching 8 bases. The CDR3 runs 16 residues. Trimming at V came to 3 bases and at J to 3 bases, leaving 6 bases not matched to a gene. Germline CDR1 and CDR2: SEHNR and FQNEAQ (reference sequence). CDR3: CASSLGRGPSNEKLFF. CDR3 in DNA: TGTGCCAGCAGCTTGGGCAGGGGGCCTTCTAATGAAAAACTGTTTTTT. The whole variable domain, remainder taken from reference TRBV7-9 and TRBJ1-4, is DTGVSQNPRHKITKRGQNVTFRCDPISEHNRLYWYRQTLGQGPEFLTYFQNEAQLEKSRLLSDRFSAERPKGSFSTLEIQRTEQGDSAMYLCASSLGRGPSNEKLFFGSGTQLSVL.

The chain has TRBV5-1 and TRBJ2-3; 9 nucleotides align to TRBD2. V was clipped by 4 bases and J by 1 base; unmatched bases: 4. The germline V gene has CDR1 SGHRS and CDR2 YFSETQ. CDR3 length equals 15 residues. This CDR3 is CASSQTSGRTDTQYF. In DNA, the CDR3 is TGCGCCAGCAGCCAGACTAGCGGCCGCACAGATACGCAGTATTTT.

The sample holds a few counts of this clone. The chain combines TRBV29-1 with TRBJ2-4; 8 bases are a match to TRBD1. Trimming removed 3 bases from V and 2 bases from J; junction bases left unmatched: 3. Germline V gives CDR1 SQVTM, CDR2 ANQGSEA. The CDR3 has 14 amino acids. CDR3 loop: CSVEGDRTKNIQYF. CDR3 in DNA: TGCAGCGTTGAGGGGGACAGGACCAAAAACATTCAGTACTTC.

This sequence joins TRBV28 and TRBJ2-3; D perhaps matches TRBD2 (6 bases). This CDR3 is 14 amino acids long. V was clipped by 3 bases and J by 3 bases, with 10 bases between them. Looked up from germline, CDR1 is MDHEN and CDR2 is SYDVKM. CDR3 DNA sequence: TGTGCCAGCAGTTTCTACGCGGGGACAGATACGCAGTATTTT. Protein sequence: CASSFYAGTDTQYF.

The table lists this clone with a few counts. This sequence joins TRBV29-1 and TRBJ2-4; maybe TRBD2 (6 bases). CDR3 length equals 12 residues. The ends were cut back, 3 bases at V and 8 bases at J, with 11 bases in the middle. The germline gives CDR1 SQVTM, CDR2 ANQGSEA. CDR3 DNA sequence: TGCAGCGTTGAGGGAGGAATCGACATTCAGTACTTC. Translated, it gives CSVEGGIDIQYF.

The CDR3 reads CASSPTWANNEQFF. DNA of the CDR3: TGTGCCAGCAGCCCAACCTGGGCGAACAATGAGCAGTTCTTC. The chain is built from TRBV6-5 and TRBJ2-1, with unresolved D. The germline V gene encodes CDR1 MNHEY and CDR2 SVGAGI. This CDR3 comprises 14 residues. V was trimmed by 6 bases and J by 5 bases, leaving 14 bases between them.

J is TRBJ1-2 and V is TRBV27; tentatively, D is TRBD1 (6 bases). The CDR3 runs 14 residues. Trimming took 4 bases from V and 8 from J, leaving 17 bases between them. Germline CDR1 and CDR2: MNHEY and SMNVEV (reference sequence). The CDR3 bases are TGTGCCAGCAGTTATACTATTACAGGGACCGGCTACACCTTC. Protein product: CASSYTITGTGYTF.

This clone has just a few counts. CDR3 in amino acids: CASSQFIDGYTF. DNA of the CDR3: TGTGCCAGCAGCCAATTCATCGATGGCTACACCTTC. This chain connects TRBV14 to TRBJ1-2, with D unclear. CDR3 length: 12 amino acids. The germline gives CDR1 SGHDN, CDR2 FVKESK. The V end lost 2 bases, the J end lost 6 bases, and 7 bases lay between the germline ends.

V and J are TRBV6-6 and TRBJ2-3; D uncertain. The V end was cut by 6 bases, the J end by 4 bases, with 14 bases between. CDR1 and CDR2 (germline): MNHNY, SVGAGI (reference sequence). The CDR3 covers 14 residues. The CDR3 region has the DNA TGTGCCAGCAGAAACACGGATTGGGCAGATACGCAGTATTTT. Protein product: CASRNTDWADTQYF.

This chain joins TRBV4-1 and TRBJ2-5; 13 nucleotides line up with TRBD2. The junction had 4 bases not matched to a gene; V was cut back by 3 bases and J by 3 bases. The CDR3 has 16 residues. Germline loops: CDR1 MGHRA, CDR2 YSYEKL. CDR3 sequence reads: CASSHRLAGGEETQYF. For the CDR3, the DNA is TGCGCCAGCAGCCACCGACTAGCGGGAGGAGAAGAGACCCAGTACTTC.

The genes are TRBV18 and TRBJ2-3, with D possibly being TRBD1 (5 bases). This CDR3 comprises 14 residues. Between the trimmed V and J ends, which lost 6 bases and 1 base, there was a span of 11 bases. Germline V gives CDR1 KGHSH, CDR2 LQKENI. CDR3 DNA sequence: TGTGCCAGCTCGCCCCAACAGGGCACAGATACGCAGTATTTT. It translates to CASSPQQGTDTQYF.

Only a few counts were recorded for this clone. The chain recombines TRBV28 with TRBJ1-2, with a possible D match to TRBD1 (6 bases). Looked up from germline, CDR1 is MDHEN and CDR2 is SYDVKM. This CDR3 region has 15 residues. V was clipped by 4 bases and J by 4 bases, with 16 bases between them. This chain's CDR3 is CASSSNREEVYGYTF. DNA for the CDR3: TGTGCCAGCAGTTCAAACAGGGAGGAGGTCTATGGCTACACCTTC.

This clone has just a few counts. This chain connects TRBV4-2 to TRBJ1-2, with 7 bases aligning to TRBD1. CDR3 size: 16 residues. The germline gives CDR1 LGHNA, CDR2 YNFKEQ. V gave up 1 base and J gave up 5 bases; unmatched junction bases: 10. The CDR3 loop reads CASSQATGAGTYGYTF. The CDR3 region has the DNA TGTGCCAGCAGCCAAGCTACAGGGGCCGGGACTTATGGCTACACCTTC.

This clone has just a few counts. The chain employs TRBV30 and TRBJ1-5, with unresolved D. In germline, CDR1 is GTSNPN, CDR2 SVGIG (reference sequence). The CDR3 has 14 amino acids. Trimming removed 0 bases from V and 5 bases from J, with 11 bases in between. The CDR3 region is CAWSVSQLHQPQHF. The CDR3 bases are TGTGCCTGGAGTGTATCACAGTTACATCAGCCCCAGCATTTT.

The V gene is TRBV2, the J gene TRBJ2-5; no reliable D call. Trimming left V 7 bases short and J 0 bases short, with 12 bases between. Germline CDR1 and CDR2: SNHLY and FYNNEI. The CDR3 has 14 amino acids. CDR3 in DNA: TGTGCCAGCAACTTAGTCCGGTACCAAGAGACCCAGTACTTC. This sequence encodes CASNLVRYQETQYF.